Shown below are 32 T cell receptor beta chains from a single sample sequenced in a study of shared clonotypes between healthy human individuals. The naive CD8 subset, CD45RO-negative cells positively selected for CCR7, excluded terminally differentiated effector memory CD45RA+ cells. Clones were read by immunoSEQ multiplex PCR, and TCRdb kept only the in-frame ones, dropping some. There are roughly 2.1 million clones in the sample; approximately 94% occur only once, and approximately 1.7% lies in the top ten. The sequenced sample was naive CD8+ T cells from PBMCs. The receptors shown here come from a man younger than 35 in good health. Some clones in this sample may be carry-over from other donors' samples.

This clone was counted between two and nine times. The J gene is TRBJ1-1, the V gene TRBV6-1, with D maybe TRBD1 (6 bases). V lost 0 bases and J lost 3, with 11 bases in between. CDR1 MNHNS and CDR2 SASEGT come from the germline V gene. CDR3 length: 15 residues. The DNA of the CDR3 is TGTGCCAGCAGTGAAGCGTGGGGGGCCCACACTGAAGCTTTCTTT. Translated, it gives CASSEAWGAHTEAFF.

The rearrangement joins TRBV5-1 to TRBJ2-7; 8 positions match TRBD1. The length of the CDR3 is 15 residues. Per the germline V gene, CDR1 is SGHRS and CDR2 is YFSETQ. Trimming removed 4 bases from V and 4 bases from J; junction bases left unmatched: 10. CDR3 amino acids: CASSPSPGTGYEQYF. Here the CDR3 DNA reads TGCGCCAGCAGCCCGAGTCCCGGGACAGGATACGAGCAGTACTTC. The full variable domain, rest sourced from reference TRBV5-1 and TRBJ2-7, is KAGVTQTPRYLIKTRGQQVTLSCSPISGHRSVSWYQQTPGQGLQFLFEYFSETQRNKGNFPGRFSGRQFSNSRSEMNVSTLELGDSALYLCASSPSPGTGYEQYFGPGTRLTVT.

With respect to this clone: In the same sample, other DNA sequences code for this CDR3. V gene TRBV9 combines with J gene TRBJ2-1, with 10 nucleotides matching TRBD2. Losses at the gene ends were 4 bases for V and 3 bases for J; bases not matched to a gene: 4. The CDR3 spans 15 residues. From germline, CDR1 is SGDLS and CDR2 YYNGEE. This CDR3 reads CASSLGLAVYNEQFF. The CDR3 coding sequence is TGTGCCAGCAGCCTCGGACTAGCGGTCTACAATGAGCAGTTCTTC. The whole variable domain, remainder taken from reference TRBV9 and TRBJ2-1, is DSGVTQTPKHLITATGQRVTLRCSPRSGDLSVYWYQQSLDQGLQFLIQYYNGEERAKGNILERFSAQQFPDLHSELNLSSLELGDSALYFCASSLGLAVYNEQFFGPGTRLTVL.

J is TRBJ2-1 and V is TRBV28; D gene uncertain. The CDR3 totals 12 residues. Trimming took 6 bases from V and 4 from J, leaving 7 bases between them. Germline V gene sequence: CDR1 MDHEN, CDR2 SYDVKM. CDR3: CASSPVYNEQFF. The CDR3 DNA follows: TGTGCCAGCAGCCCGGTTTACAATGAGCAGTTCTTC.

The chain carries TRBV28 and TRBJ1-1; D may be TRBD1 (5 bases). Trimming took 3 bases from V and 7 from J, leaving 15 bases between them. The CDR3 contains 14 residues. Germline CDR1 is MDHEN and CDR2 is SYDVKM. DNA for the CDR3: TGTGCCAGCAGTTTTGGGGCCAACGGGGGTGAAGCTTTCTTT. The encoded protein is CASSFGANGGEAFF.

J is TRBJ2-7 and V is TRBV6-6, with 9 bases identical to TRBD2. CDR1 is MNHNY, CDR2 SVGAGI, per germline (reference sequence). The CDR3 is 13 residues long. Trimming at V came to 7 bases and at J to 1 base, leaving 2 bases not matched to a gene. The chain's CDR3 is CASMGLASYEQYF. Written as DNA, the CDR3 is TGTGCCAGCATGGGACTAGCATCCTACGAGCAGTACTTC.

The chain employs TRBV11-2 and TRBJ2-7, with 7 bases aligning to TRBD1. The CDR3 totals 14 residues. Per the germline V gene, CDR1 is SGHAT and CDR2 is FQNNGV. V lost 5 bases, J lost 0 bases, and 4 bases stayed unmatched. CDR3 region: CASSTRDSSYEQYF. In nucleotides, the CDR3 is TGTGCCAGCAGCACCCGGGACAGCTCCTACGAGCAGTACTTC.

This clone occurred once. This CDR3 reads CASSWGEGRQPQHF. CDR3 coding DNA: TGTGCCAGCAGTTGGGGTGAAGGAAGGCAGCCCCAGCATTTT. The J gene is TRBJ1-5, the V gene TRBV6-6, with D unclear. V shed 4 bases and J shed 7 bases, with 14 bases lying between them. Germline V lookup: CDR1 MNHNY, CDR2 SVGAGI (reference sequence). CDR3 size: 14 residues.

J is TRBJ1-1 and V is TRBV9; D gene uncertain. The CDR3 has 15 residues. Per the germline V gene, CDR1 is SGDLS and CDR2 is YYNGEE. With 3 bases removed from V and 3 bases from J, the gap between germline ends came to 15 bases. The chain's CDR3 is CASSATTGRYTEAFF. In nucleotides, the CDR3 is TGTGCCAGCAGCGCCACAACCGGGCGGTACACTGAAGCTTTCTTT. Based on the CDR3 plus reference TRBV9 and TRBJ1-1, the full variable domain is DSGVTQTPKHLITATGQRVTLRCSPRSGDLSVYWYQQSLDQGLQFLIQYYNGEERAKGNILERFSAQQFPDLHSELNLSSLELGDSALYFCASSATTGRYTEAFFGQGTRLTVV.

This clone was counted a single time. This sequence joins TRBV7-9 and TRBJ1-2, with D possibly matching TRBD1 (6 bases). V was pared by 5 bases and J by 4 bases, with 17 bases between. There are 15 residues in the CDR3. The germline V gene has CDR1 SEHNR and CDR2 FQNEAQ (reference sequence). CDR3 DNA: TGTGCCAGCAGCGGGTCGGGGGCGCTGCGCTATGGCTACACCTTC. Protein sequence: CASSGSGALRYGYTF.

This chain joins TRBV27 and TRBJ2-5; TRBD2 agrees at 10 bases. The length of the CDR3 is 17 residues. V shed 2 bases and J 2 bases; nucleotides not matched to a gene: 8. Germline V lookup: CDR1 MNHEY, CDR2 SMNVEV (reference sequence). The CDR3 sequence: CASSLLSTSGAQETQYF. The CDR3 region has the DNA TGTGCCAGCAGTTTACTCAGCACTAGCGGGGCTCAAGAGACCCAGTACTTC.

J is TRBJ1-5 and V is TRBV10-3; D is possibly TRBD1 (5 bases). This CDR3 is built from 14 residues. From germline, CDR1 is ENHRY and CDR2 SYGVKD. The V and J ends lost 2 bases and 7 bases respectively, with 12 bases between them. The CDR3 region is CAISEAGGNQPQHF. CDR3 DNA: TGTGCCATCAGTGAGGCTGGGGGGAACCAGCCCCAGCATTTT.

The V gene is TRBV6-5, the J gene TRBJ2-3; 7 bases line up with TRBD2. After removal of 7 bases from V and 4 bases from J, the junction contained 11 bases not matched to a gene. The CDR3 sequence is 15 residues long. The germline gives CDR1 MNHEY, CDR2 SVGAGI. The DNA of the CDR3 is TGTGCCAGCACCTCCTGGCGGGAGTCGGCAGATACGCAGTATTTT. The encoded protein is CASTSWRESADTQYF.

A note on this clone: Other nucleotide sequences from this sample produce the same CDR3. The chain joins TRBV15 to TRBJ1-5; D remains ambiguous. The V and J ends lost 1 base and 4 bases respectively, with 5 bases between them. Germline CDR1 is LNHNV and CDR2 is YYDKDF (reference sequence). The CDR3 has 13 amino acids. Written as DNA, the CDR3 is TGTGCCACCAGCAGAGTGCGGAATCAGCCCCAGCATTTT. Residues: CATSRVRNQPQHF.

The V gene is TRBV5-4, the J gene TRBJ1-5; D gene uncertain. This CDR3 has 13 amino acids. The V end lost 3 bases, the J end lost 3 bases, and 7 bases lay between the germline ends. The germline CDR1 and CDR2 sequences are SGHNT and YYREEE (reference sequence). The CDR3 DNA reads TGTGCCAGCAGCTCCTCTCTCAATCAGCCCCAGCATTTT. It codes for CASSSSLNQPQHF.

The rearrangement joins TRBV6-5 to TRBJ2-7, with 8 bases identical to TRBD1. The V gene end was trimmed by 2 bases and the J gene end by 5 bases; junction bases not matched to a gene: 8. Per the germline V gene, CDR1 is MNHEY and CDR2 is SVGAGI. The CDR3 covers 15 residues. CDR3 sequence: CASSYTRQGYHEQYF. CDR3 nucleotide sequence: TGTGCCAGCAGTTACACCCGACAGGGGTACCACGAGCAGTACTTC.

The chain employs TRBV27 and TRBJ2-7; D remains ambiguous. This CDR3 has 13 amino acids. Per the germline V gene, CDR1 is MNHEY and CDR2 is SMNVEV (reference sequence). The germline V and J ends were trimmed by 3 bases and 4 bases, with 10 bases remaining between them. DNA for the CDR3: TGTGCCAGCAGTTTCATGTCAGAGTACGAGCAGTACTTC. Residues: CASSFMSEYEQYF.

In its sample, this clone was seen once. This chain joins TRBV19 and TRBJ1-1, with 7 positions matching TRBD1. V shed 7 bases and J 8 bases; nucleotides not matched to a gene: 13. There are 14 residues in the CDR3. Germline CDR1 LNHDA, CDR2 SQIVND (reference sequence). CDR3: CASIPRGRQGEAFF. Written as DNA, the CDR3 is TGTGCCAGTATTCCGCGGGGAAGACAGGGAGAAGCTTTCTTT.

The chain has TRBV2 and TRBJ1-5; perhaps TRBD1 as D (6 bases). V was cut by 2 bases and J by 5 bases, with 22 bases left in between. The CDR3 totals 18 residues. Germline CDR1 reads SNHLY; CDR2 reads FYNNEI. In DNA, the CDR3 is TGTGCCAGCAGTGAATGGCACAGGGAAGGCTTTATTGATCAGCCCCAGCATTTT. Translated: CASSEWHREGFIDQPQHF.

The chain links TRBV6-6 to TRBJ1-4, with a possible D match to TRBD1 (6 bases). This CDR3 has 16 residues. Germline loops: CDR1 MNHNY, CDR2 SVGAGI (reference sequence). Trimming left V 6 bases short and J 8 bases short, with 22 bases between. DNA of the CDR3: TGTGCCAGCAGAACCATTAAGGGACACTCGTGGGAAAAACTGTTTTTT. Translation gives CASRTIKGHSWEKLFF.

The rearrangement joins TRBV5-8 to TRBJ1-2; TRBD1 matches 7 bases. Trimming took 2 bases from V and 4 from J; bases not matched to a gene: 8. The germline V gene encodes CDR1 SGHTS and CDR2 YDEGEE. The CDR3 has 15 residues. CDR3 sequence: CASSLMTGMAYGYTF. Written as DNA, the CDR3 is TGTGCCAGCAGCTTAATGACAGGGATGGCCTATGGCTACACCTTC.

Worth noting for this clone: The same CDR3 is also encoded by other DNA sequences in this sample. This chain links TRBV5-4 with TRBJ2-7; TRBD1 matches at 7 bases. From germline, CDR1 is SGHNT and CDR2 YYREEE (reference sequence). V lost 3 bases and J lost 1; bases outside the gene matches: 1. The CDR3 totals 13 residues. As DNA, the CDR3 is TGTGCCAGCAGCTCGGGACAGTCCTACGAGCAGTACTTC. Its protein is CASSSGQSYEQYF. Supplemented by reference TRBV5-4 and TRBJ2-7, the full variable domain reads ETGVTQSPTHLIKTRGQQVTLRCSSQSGHNTVSWYQQALGQGPQFIFQYYREEENGRGNFPPRFSGLQFPNYSSELNVNALELDDSALYLCASSSGQSYEQYFGPGTRLTVT.

The gene calls are TRBV5-6 and TRBJ2-7; D remains ambiguous. Between the trimmed V and J ends, which lost 3 bases and 7 bases, there was a span of 17 bases. Germline V lookup: CDR1 SGHDT, CDR2 YYEEEE. CDR3 length equals 14 residues. The CDR3 reads CASSWTDFYGEQYF. For the CDR3, the DNA is TGTGCCAGCAGCTGGACCGATTTTTATGGAGAGCAGTACTTC.

The chain has TRBV7-9 and TRBJ2-7; D ambiguous. Deletions cut 1 base from V and 4 bases from J, with 11 bases between. CDR1 and CDR2 (germline): SEHNR, FQNEAQ (reference sequence). There are 14 residues in the CDR3. In DNA form, the CDR3 reads TGTGCCAGCAGCTTAGTCGCGACAAGATACGAGCAGTACTTC. This codes for CASSLVATRYEQYF.

The rearrangement links TRBV5-6 to TRBJ2-2, with 9 positions matching TRBD2. The CDR3 has 19 amino acids. The V and J ends lost 0 bases and 2 bases, in that order; junction bases with no gene match: 11. Looked up from germline, CDR1 is SGHDT and CDR2 is YYEEEE. In DNA, the CDR3 is TGTGCCAGCAGCTTGGAATGGTCGGGACTAGCACCTAACACCGGGGAGCTGTTTTTT. It translates to CASSLEWSGLAPNTGELFF.

Remarks on this clone: A read error may account for a junction end that differs from germline. This chain connects TRBV7-9 to TRBJ2-7; D is unclear. The germline V gene encodes CDR1 SEHNR and CDR2 FQNEAQ (reference sequence). The CDR3 is 11 residues long. CDR3 DNA: TGTGCCAGCAGCTTCTCCTTCGAGCAGTACTTC. Protein product: CASSFSFEQYF.

V and J are TRBV2 and TRBJ1-5, with a possible D match to TRBD1 (6 bases). V dropped 0 bases and J dropped 3 bases, with 15 bases sitting between them. This CDR3 comprises 17 residues. Germline V gene data show CDR1 as SNHLY and CDR2 as FYNNEI. CDR3 in DNA: TGTGCCAGCAGTGAAGCTGGAGACAGGTACAACAATCAGCCCCAGCATTTT. Translating it yields CASSEAGDRYNNQPQHF.

V and J are TRBV10-3 and TRBJ1-2; maybe TRBD1 (5 bases). CDR3 length equals 12 residues. With 7 bases removed from V and 6 bases from J, the gap between germline ends came to 12 bases. Per germline, CDR1 ENHRY and CDR2 SYGVKD. The CDR3 DNA is TGTGCCATCAAGGCCAGGGTAGATGGCTACACCTTC. Translation: CAIKARVDGYTF.

The chain links TRBV9 to TRBJ2-1; 8 nucleotides agree with TRBD2. V gave up 2 bases and J gave up 7 bases; unmatched junction bases: 8. Germline V gene data show CDR1 as SGDLS and CDR2 as YYNGEE. CDR3 length equals 15 residues. CDR3 nucleotide sequence: TGTGCCAGCAGCGTGGTTAGCGGGGCCCGGAATGAGCAGTTCTTC. This sequence encodes CASSVVSGARNEQFF.

The rearrangement links TRBV30 to TRBJ2-5; the D gene could be TRBD1 or TRBD2 (5 bases each). The DNA end is a closer match to TRBJ2-7, so the J assignment may be wrong. The CDR3 is 20 residues long. The germline CDR1 and CDR2 sequences are GTSNPN and SVGIG (reference sequence). The CDR3 DNA sequence: TGTGCCTGGAGTGGGGGCCTCGTCGGAGGCCGCGCTAGCCGTACCTACGAGCAGTACTTC. It encodes CAWSGGLVGGRASRTYEQYF.

This clone was seen only once. The chain uses TRBV28 and TRBJ2-1; 8 bases line up with TRBD2. The CDR3 contains 15 residues. V was clipped by 4 bases and J by 3 bases; unmatched bases: 5. The germline CDR1 and CDR2 sequences are MDHEN and SYDVKM. The CDR3 sequence is CASSSSGSYYNEQFF. The CDR3 DNA sequence: TGTGCCAGCAGTTCCAGCGGGAGTTACTACAATGAGCAGTTCTTC.

This rearrangement joins TRBV28 to TRBJ2-3; possible D gene TRBD2, 6 bases. The ends were cut back, 7 bases at V and 3 bases at J, with 17 bases in the middle. The germline V gene has CDR1 MDHEN and CDR2 SYDVKM. CDR3 length: 15 residues. The CDR3 bases are TGTGCCAGCACCCGCGGGGCCGTAAGGACAGATACGCAGTATTTT. It is translated as CASTRGAVRTDTQYF.